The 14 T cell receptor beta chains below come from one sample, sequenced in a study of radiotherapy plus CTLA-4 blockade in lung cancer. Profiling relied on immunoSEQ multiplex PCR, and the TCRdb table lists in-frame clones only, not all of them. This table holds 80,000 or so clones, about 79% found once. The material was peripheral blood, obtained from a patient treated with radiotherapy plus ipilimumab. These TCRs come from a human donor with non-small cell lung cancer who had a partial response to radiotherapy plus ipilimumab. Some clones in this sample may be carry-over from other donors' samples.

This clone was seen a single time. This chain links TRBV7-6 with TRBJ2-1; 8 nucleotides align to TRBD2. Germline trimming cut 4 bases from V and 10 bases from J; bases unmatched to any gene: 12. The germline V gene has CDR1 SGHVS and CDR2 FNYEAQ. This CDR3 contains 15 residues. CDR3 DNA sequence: TGTGCCAGCAGCTCCGAAGCGGGAGCCCGACTCGAGCAGTTCTTC. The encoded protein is CASSSEAGARLEQFF.

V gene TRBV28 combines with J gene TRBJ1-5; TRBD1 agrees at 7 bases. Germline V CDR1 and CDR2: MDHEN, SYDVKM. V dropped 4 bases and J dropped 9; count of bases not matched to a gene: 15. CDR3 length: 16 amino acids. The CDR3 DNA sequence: TGTGCCAGCAGTTATACAGGGGCCCAAGCGACCCTGCCCCAGCATTTT. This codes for CASSYTGAQATLPQHF.

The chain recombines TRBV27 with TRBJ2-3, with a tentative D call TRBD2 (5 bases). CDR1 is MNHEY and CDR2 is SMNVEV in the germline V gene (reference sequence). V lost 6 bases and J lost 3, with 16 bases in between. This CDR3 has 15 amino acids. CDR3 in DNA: TGTGCCAGCAGGAGTACGGGATTGGGTACAGATACGCAGTATTTT. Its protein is CASRSTGLGTDTQYF.

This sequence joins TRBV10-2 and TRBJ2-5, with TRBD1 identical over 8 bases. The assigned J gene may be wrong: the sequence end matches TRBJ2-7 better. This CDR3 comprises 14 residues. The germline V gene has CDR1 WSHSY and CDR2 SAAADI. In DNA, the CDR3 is TGCGCCAGCAGTGATGTCGACAGGGGCTACGAGCAGTACTTC. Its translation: CASSDVDRGYEQYF.

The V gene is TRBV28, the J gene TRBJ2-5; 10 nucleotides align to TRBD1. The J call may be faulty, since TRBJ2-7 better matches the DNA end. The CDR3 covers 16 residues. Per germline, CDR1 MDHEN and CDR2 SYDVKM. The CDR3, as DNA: TGTGCCAGCAGTGCCCCGGGACAGGGGAACTCCTACGAGCAGTACTTC. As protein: CASSAPGQGNSYEQYF.

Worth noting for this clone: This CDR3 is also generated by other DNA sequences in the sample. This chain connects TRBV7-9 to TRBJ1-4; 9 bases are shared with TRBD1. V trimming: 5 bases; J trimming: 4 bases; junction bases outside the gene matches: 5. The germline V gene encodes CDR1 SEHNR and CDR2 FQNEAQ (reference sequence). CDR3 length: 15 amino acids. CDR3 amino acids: CASSARQGVNEKLFF. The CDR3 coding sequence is TGTGCCAGCAGCGCCAGACAGGGGGTTAATGAAAAACTGTTTTTT.

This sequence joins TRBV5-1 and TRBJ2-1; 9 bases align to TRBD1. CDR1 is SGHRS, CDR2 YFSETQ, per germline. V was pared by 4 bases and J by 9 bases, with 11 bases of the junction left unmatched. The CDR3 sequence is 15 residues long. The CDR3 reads CASSAGTGRGGEQFF. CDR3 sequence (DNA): TGCGCCAGCAGCGCGGGGACAGGGAGGGGGGGTGAGCAGTTCTTC.

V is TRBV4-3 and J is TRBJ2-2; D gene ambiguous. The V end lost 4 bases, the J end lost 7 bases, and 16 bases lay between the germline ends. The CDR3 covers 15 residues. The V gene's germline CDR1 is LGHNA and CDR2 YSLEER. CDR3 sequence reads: CASSPYSLGNGELFF. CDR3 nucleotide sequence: TGCGCCAGCAGCCCGTATTCCCTCGGTAACGGGGAGCTGTTTTTT.

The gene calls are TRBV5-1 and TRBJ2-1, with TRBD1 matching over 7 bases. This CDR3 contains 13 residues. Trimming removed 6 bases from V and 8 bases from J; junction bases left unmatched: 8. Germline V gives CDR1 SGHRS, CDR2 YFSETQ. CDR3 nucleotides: TGCGCCAGCAAACGACAGGGCAGGGATGAGCAGTTCTTC. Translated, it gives CASKRQGRDEQFF.

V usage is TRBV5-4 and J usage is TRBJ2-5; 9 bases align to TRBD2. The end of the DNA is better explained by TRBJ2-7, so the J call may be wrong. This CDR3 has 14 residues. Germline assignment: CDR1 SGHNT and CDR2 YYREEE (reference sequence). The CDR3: CASSLGGRENEQYF. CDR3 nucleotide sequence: TGTGCCAGCAGCTTGGGCGGGAGGGAGAACGAGCAGTACTTC.

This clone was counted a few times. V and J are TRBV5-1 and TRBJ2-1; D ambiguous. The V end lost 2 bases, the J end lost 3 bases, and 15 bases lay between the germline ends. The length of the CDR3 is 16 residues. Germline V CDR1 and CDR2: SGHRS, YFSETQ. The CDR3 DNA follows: TGCGCCAGCAGCTTACGGCTAGACCGCCTCTACAATGAGCAGTTCTTC. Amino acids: CASSLRLDRLYNEQFF.

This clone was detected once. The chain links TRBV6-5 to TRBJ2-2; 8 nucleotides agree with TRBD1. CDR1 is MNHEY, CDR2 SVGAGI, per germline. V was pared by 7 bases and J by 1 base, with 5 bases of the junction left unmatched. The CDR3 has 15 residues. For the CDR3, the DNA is TGTGCCAGCAACGGACAGGGACGGAACACCGGGGAGCTGTTTTTT. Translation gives CASNGQGRNTGELFF.

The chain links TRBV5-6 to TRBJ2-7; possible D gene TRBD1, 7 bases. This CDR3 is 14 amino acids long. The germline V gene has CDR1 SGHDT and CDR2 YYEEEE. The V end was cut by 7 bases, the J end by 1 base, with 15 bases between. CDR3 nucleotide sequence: TGTGCCAGCGGGCCGACAGGGAGGTCCTACGAGCAGTACTTC. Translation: CASGPTGRSYEQYF.

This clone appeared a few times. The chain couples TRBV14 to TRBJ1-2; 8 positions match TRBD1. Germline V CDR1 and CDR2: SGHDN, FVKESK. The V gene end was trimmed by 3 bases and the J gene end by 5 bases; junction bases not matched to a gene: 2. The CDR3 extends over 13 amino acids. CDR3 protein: CASSQGQAYGYTF. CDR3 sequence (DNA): TGTGCCAGCAGCCAGGGACAGGCTTATGGCTACACCTTC.